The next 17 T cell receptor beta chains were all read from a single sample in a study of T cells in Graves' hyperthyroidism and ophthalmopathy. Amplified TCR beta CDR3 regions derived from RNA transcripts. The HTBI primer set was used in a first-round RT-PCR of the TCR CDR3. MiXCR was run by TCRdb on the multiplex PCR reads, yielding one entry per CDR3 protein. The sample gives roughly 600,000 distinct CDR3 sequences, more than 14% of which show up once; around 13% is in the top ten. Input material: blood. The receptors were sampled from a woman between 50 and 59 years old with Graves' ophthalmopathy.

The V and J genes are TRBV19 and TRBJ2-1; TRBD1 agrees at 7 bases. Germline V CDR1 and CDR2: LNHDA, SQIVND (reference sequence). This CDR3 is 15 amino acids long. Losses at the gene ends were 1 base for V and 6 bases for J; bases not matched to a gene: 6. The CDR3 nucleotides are TGTGCCAGTAGTATAGTTACAGGGGCTTTCAATGAGCAGTTCTTC. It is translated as CASSIVTGAFNEQFF.

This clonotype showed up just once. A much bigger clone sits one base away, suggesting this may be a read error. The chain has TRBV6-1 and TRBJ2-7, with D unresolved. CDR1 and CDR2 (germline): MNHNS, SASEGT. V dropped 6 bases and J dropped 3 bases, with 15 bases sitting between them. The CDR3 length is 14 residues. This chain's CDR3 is CASRPTPNVYEQYF. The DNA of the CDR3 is TGTGCCAGCAGACCCACTCCTAATGTCTACGAGCAGTACTTC.

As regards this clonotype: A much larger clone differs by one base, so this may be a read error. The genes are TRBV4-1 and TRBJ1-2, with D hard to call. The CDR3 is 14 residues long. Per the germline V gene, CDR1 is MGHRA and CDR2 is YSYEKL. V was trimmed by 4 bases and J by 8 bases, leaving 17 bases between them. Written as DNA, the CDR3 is TGCGCCAGCAGCCGAGGACCCCCGAAAGGGGGCTACACCTTC. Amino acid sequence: CASSRGPPKGGYTF.

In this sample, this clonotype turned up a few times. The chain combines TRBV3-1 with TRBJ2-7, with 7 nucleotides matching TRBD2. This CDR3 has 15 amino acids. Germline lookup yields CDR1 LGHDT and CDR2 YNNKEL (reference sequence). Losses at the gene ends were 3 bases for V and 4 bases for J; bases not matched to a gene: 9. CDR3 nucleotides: TGTGCCAGCAGCCAGGGGCTAGCGGATCCTTACGAGCAGTACTTC. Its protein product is CASSQGLADPYEQYF.

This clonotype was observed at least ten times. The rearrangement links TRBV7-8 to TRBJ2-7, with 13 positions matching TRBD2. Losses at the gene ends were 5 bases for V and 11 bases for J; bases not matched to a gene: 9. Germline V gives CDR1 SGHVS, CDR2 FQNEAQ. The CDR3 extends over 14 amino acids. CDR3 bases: TGTGCCAGCAGCGCCCGGACTAGCGGGAGTTCGAAGTACTTC. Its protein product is CASSARTSGSSKYF.

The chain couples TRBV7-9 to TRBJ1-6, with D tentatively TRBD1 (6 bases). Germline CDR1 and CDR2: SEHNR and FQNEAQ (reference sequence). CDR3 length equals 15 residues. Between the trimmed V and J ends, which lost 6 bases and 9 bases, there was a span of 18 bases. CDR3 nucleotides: TGTGCCAGCAGTTTGGGCCGAGGGGGAGGTTCACCCCTCCACTTT. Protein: CASSLGRGGGSPLHF.

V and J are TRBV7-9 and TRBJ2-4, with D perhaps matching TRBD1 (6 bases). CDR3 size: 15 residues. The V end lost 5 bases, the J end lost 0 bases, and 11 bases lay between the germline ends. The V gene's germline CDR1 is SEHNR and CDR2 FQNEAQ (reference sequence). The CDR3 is CASSAPDRAKNIQYF. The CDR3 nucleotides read TGTGCCAGCAGCGCACCGGACAGAGCCAAAAACATTCAGTACTTC.

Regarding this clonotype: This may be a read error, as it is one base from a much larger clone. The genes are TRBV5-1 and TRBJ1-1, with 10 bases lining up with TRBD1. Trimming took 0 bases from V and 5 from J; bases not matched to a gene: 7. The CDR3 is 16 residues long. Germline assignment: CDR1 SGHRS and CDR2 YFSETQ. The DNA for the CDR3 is TGCGCCAGCAGCTTGGAGACAGGGGGCTCGGGTACTGAAGCTTTCTTT. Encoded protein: CASSLETGGSGTEAFF. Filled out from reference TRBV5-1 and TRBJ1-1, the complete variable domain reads KAGVTQTPRYLIKTRGQQVTLSCSPISGHRSVSWYQQTPGQGLQFLFEYFSETQRNKGNFPGRFSGRQFSNSRSEMNVSTLELGDSALYLCASSLETGGSGTEAFFGQGTRLTVV.

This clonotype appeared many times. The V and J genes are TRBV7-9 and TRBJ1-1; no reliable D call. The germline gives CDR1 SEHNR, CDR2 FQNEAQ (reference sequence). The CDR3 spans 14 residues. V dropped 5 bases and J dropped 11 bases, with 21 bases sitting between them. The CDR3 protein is CASSLKDPPRVAFF. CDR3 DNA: TGTGCCAGCAGCCTTAAAGACCCCCCTCGAGTTGCTTTCTTT.

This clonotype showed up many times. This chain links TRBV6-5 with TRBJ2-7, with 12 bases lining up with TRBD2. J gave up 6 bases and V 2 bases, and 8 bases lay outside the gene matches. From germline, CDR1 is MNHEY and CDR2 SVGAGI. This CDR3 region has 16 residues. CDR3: CASSYRTSGNKPEQYF. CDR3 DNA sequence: TGTGCCAGCAGTTACCGGACTAGCGGGAACAAGCCCGAGCAGTACTTC.

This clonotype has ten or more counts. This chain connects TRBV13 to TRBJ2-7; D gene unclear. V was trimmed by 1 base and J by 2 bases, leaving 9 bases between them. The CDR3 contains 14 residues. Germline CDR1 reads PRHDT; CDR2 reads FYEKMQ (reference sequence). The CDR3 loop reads CASSLVGLAYEQYF. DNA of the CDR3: TGTGCCAGCAGCTTAGTTGGGTTAGCCTACGAGCAGTACTTC.

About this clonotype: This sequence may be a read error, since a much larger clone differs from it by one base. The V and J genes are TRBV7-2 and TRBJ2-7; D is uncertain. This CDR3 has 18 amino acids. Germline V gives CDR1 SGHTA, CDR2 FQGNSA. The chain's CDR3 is CASSLGGPSPLFSYERYF. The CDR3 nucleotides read TGTGCCAGCAGCTTAGGTGGACCCAGCCCACTGTTTTCCTACGAGCGGTACTTC.

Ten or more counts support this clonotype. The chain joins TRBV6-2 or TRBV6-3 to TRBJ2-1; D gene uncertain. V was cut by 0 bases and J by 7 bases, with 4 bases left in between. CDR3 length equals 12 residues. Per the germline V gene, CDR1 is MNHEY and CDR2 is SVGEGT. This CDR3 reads CASSYSRNEQFF. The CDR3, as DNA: TGTGCCAGCAGTTACTCTCGGAATGAGCAGTTCTTC.

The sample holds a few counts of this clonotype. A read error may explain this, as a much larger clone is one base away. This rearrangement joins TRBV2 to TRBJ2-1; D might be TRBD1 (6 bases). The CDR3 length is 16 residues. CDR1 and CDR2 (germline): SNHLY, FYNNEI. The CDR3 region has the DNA TGTGCCAGCAGGCCTCCCCGGGACAAGTCCTACAATGAGCAGCTCTTC. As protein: CASRPPRDKSYNEQLF.

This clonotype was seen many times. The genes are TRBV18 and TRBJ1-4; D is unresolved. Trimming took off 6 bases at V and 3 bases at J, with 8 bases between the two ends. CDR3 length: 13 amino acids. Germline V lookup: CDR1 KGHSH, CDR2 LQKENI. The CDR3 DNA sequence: TGTGCCAGCTCCTCGCGGGCTAATGAAAAACTGTTTTTT. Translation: CASSSRANEKLFF.

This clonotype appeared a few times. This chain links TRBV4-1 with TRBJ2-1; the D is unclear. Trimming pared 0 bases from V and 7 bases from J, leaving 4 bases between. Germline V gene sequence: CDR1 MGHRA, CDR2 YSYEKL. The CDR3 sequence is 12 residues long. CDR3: CASSQDTNEQFF. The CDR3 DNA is TGCGCCAGCAGCCAAGACACAAATGAGCAGTTCTTC.

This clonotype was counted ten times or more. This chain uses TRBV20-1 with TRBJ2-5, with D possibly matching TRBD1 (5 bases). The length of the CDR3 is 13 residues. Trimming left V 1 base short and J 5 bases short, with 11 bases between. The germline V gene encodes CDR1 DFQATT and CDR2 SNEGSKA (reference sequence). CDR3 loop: CSARGEGAETQYF. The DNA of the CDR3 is TGCAGTGCTAGAGGGGAAGGGGCCGAGACCCAGTACTTC.